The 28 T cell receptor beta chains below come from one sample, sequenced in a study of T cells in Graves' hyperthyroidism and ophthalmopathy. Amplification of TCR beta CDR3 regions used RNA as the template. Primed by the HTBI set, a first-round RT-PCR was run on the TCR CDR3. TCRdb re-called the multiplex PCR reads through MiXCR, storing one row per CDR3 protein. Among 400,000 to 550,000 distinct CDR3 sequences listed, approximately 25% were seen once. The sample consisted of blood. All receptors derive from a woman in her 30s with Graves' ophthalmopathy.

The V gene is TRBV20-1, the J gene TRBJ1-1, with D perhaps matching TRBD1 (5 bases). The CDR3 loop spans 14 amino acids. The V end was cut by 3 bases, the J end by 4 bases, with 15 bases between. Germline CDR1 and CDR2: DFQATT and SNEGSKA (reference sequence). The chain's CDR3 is CSASGGDPPTEAFF. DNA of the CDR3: TGCAGTGCTAGTGGGGGGGATCCCCCCACTGAAGCTTTCTTT.

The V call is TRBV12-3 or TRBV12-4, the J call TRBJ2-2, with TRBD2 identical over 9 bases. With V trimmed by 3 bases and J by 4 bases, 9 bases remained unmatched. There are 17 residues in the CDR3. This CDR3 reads CASSLEVRRGGTGELFF. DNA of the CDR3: TGTGCCAGCAGTTTGGAGGTTCGGCGGGGGGGCACCGGGGAGCTGTTTTTT.

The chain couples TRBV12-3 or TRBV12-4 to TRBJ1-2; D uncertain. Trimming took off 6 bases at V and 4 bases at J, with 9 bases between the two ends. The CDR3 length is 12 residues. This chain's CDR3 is CASRQEGYGYTF. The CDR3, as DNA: TGTGCCAGCAGGCAGGAGGGCTATGGCTACACCTTC.

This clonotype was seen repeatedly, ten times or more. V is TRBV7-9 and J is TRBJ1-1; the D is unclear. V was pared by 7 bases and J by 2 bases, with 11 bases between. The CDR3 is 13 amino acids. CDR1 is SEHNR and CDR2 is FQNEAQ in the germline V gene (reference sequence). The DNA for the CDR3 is TGTGCCAGCAACCGACTCTTAAACACTGAAGCTTTCTTT. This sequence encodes CASNRLLNTEAFF. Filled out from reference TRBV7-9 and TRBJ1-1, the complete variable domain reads DTGVSQNPRHKITKRGQNVTFRCDPISEHNRLYWYRQTLGQGPEFLTYFQNEAQLEKSRLLSDRFSAERPKGSFSTLEIQRTEQGDSAMYLCASNRLLNTEAFFGQGTRLTVV.

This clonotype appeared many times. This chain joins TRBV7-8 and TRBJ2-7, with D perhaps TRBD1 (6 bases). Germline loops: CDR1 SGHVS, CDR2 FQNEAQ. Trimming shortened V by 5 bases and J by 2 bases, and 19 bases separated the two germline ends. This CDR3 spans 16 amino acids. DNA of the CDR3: TGTGCCAGCAGCCACATGGTGGGACAAATAGCCTACGAGCAGTACTTC. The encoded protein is CASSHMVGQIAYEQYF.

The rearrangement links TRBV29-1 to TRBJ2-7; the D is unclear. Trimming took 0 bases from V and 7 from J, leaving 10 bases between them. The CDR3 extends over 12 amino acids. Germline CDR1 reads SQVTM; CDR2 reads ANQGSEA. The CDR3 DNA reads TGCAGCGTTGAAGATCAAATTGGGGAGCAGTACTTC. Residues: CSVEDQIGEQYF.

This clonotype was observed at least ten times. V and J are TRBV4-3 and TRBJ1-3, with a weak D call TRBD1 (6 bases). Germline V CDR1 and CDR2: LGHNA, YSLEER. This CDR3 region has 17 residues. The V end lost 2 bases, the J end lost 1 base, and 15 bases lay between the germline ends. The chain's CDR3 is CASSQNRAGISGNTIYF. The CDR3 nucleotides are TGCGCCAGCAGCCAAAACAGGGCCGGAATTTCTGGAAACACCATATATTTT.

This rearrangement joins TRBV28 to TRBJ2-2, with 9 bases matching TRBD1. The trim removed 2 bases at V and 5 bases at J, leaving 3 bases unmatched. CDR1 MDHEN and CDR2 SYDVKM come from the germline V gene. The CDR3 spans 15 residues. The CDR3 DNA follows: TGTGCCAGCAGTTTAACAGGGGGCTTTACCGGGGAGCTGTTTTTT. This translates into CASSLTGGFTGELFF. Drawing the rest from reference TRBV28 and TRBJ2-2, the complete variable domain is DVKVTQSSRYLVKRTGEKVFLECVQDMDHENMFWYRQDPGLGLRLIYFSYDVKMKEKGDIPEGYSVSREKKERFSLILESASTNQTSMYLCASSLTGGFTGELFFGEGSRLTVL.

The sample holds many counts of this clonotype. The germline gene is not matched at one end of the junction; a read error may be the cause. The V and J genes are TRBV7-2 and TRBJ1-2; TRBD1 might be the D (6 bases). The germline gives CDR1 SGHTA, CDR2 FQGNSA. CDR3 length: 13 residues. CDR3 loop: CASSLRDTYGCTF. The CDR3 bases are TGTGCCAGCAGCTTAAGGGACACCTATGGCTGCACCTTC.

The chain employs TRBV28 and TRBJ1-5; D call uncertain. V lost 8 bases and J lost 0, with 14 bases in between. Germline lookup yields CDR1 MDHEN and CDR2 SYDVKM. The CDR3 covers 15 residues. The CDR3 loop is CASCSGRDSNQPQHF. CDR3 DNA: TGTGCCAGCTGCTCCGGACGGGATAGCAATCAGCCCCAGCATTTT.

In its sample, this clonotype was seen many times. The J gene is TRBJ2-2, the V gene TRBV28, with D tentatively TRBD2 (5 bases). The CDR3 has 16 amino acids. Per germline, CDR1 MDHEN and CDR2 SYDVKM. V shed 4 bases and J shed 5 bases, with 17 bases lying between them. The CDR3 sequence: CASSSLRWGATGELFF. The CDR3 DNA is TGTGCCAGCAGTTCACTGCGGTGGGGAGCTACCGGGGAGCTGTTTTTT.

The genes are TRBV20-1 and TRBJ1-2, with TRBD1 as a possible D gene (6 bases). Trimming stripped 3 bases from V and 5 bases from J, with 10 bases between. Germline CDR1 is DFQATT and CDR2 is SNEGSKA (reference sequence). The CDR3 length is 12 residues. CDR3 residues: CSASRTEYGYTF. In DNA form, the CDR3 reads TGCAGTGCTAGCAGGACAGAGTATGGCTACACCTTC.

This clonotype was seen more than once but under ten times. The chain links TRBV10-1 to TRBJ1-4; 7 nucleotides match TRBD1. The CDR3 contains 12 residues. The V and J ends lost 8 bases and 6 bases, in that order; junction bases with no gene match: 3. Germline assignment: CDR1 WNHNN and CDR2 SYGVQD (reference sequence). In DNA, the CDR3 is TGCGCCAGCCAAGGGACAGATGAAAAACTGTTTTTT. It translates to CASQGTDEKLFF.

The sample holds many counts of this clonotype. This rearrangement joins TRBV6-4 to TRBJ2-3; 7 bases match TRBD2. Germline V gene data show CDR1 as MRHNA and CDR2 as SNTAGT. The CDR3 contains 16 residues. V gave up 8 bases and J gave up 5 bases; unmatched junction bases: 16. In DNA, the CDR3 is TGTGCCAGCCTTAATGCCCAAGCGGGATGGTTAGATACGCAGTATTTT. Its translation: CASLNAQAGWLDTQYF.

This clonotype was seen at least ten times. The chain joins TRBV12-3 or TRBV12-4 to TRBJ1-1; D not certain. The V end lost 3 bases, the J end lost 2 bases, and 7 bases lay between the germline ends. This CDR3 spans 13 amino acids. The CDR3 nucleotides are TGTGCCAGCAGTTTCGGTCCAAACACTGAAGCTTTCTTT. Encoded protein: CASSFGPNTEAFF.

Written as DNA, the CDR3 is TGTGCCAGCAGTTACGCCGGTTGGCGGGAGTCGTACGAGCAGTACTTC. Protein: CASSYAGWRESYEQYF. The chain recombines TRBV6-2 or TRBV6-3 with TRBJ2-7; 7 bases line up with TRBD2. This CDR3 has 16 residues. Trimming took 2 bases from V and 4 from J; bases not matched to a gene: 11. CDR1 MNHEY and CDR2 SVGEGT come from the germline V gene.

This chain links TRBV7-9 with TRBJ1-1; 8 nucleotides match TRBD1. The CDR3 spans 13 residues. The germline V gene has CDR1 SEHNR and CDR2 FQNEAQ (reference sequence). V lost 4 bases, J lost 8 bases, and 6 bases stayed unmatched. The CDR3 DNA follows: TGTGCCAGCAGCTGGACAGGGAGGGAAGAAGCTTTCTTT. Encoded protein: CASSWTGREEAFF.

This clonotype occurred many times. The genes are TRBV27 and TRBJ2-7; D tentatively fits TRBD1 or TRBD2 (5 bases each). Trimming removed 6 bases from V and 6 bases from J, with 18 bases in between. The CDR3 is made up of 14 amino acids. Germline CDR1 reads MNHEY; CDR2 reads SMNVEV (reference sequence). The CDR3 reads CASSPFPGASEQYF. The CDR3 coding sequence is TGTGCCAGCAGCCCATTCCCCGGGGCAAGCGAGCAGTACTTC.

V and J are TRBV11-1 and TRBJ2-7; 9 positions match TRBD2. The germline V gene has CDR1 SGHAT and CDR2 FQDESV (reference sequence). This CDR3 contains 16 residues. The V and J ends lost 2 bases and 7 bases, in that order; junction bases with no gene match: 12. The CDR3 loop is CASSLRRRGGSEEQYF. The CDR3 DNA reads TGTGCCAGCAGCTTAAGACGGCGGGGGGGCTCAGAAGAGCAGTACTTC.

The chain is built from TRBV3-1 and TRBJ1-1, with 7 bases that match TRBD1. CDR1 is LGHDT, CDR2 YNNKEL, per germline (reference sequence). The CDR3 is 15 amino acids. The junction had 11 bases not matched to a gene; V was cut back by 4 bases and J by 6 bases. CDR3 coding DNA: TGTGCCAGCAGCCTCTACCGGGACAGAACCCCTGAAGCTTTCTTT. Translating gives CASSLYRDRTPEAFF.

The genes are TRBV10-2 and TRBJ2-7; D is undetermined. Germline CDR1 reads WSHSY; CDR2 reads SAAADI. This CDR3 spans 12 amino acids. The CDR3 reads CASSERNYEQWV. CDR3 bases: TGCGCCAGCAGTGAACGGAACTACGAGCAGTGGGTG.

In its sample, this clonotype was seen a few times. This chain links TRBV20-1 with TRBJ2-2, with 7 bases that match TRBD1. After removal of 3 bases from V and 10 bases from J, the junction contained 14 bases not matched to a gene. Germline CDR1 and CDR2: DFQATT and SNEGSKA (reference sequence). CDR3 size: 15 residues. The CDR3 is CSARADRLSIVELFF. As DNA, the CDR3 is TGCAGTGCTAGGGCGGACAGGCTATCCATCGTGGAGCTGTTTTTT.

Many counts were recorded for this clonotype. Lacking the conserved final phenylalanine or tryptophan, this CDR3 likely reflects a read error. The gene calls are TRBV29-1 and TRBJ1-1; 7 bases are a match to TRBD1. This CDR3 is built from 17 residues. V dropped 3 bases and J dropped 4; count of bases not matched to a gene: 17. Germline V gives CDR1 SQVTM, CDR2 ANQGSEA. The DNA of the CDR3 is TGCAGCGTTGAGAGGTCACAGGGGCCCGAAGGGGGCACTGAAGCTTTCTCT. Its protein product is CSVERSQGPEGGTEAFS.

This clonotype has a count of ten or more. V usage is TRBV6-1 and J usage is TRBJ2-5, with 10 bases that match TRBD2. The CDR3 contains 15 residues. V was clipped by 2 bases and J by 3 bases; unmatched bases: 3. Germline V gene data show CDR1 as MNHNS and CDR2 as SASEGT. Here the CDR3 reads CASSEWTSGKETQYF. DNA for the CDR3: TGTGCCAGCAGTGAATGGACTAGCGGCAAAGAGACCCAGTACTTC.

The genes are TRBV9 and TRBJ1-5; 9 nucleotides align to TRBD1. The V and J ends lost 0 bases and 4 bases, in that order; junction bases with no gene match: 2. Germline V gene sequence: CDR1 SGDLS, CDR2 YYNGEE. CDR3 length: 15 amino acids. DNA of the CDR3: TGTGCCAGCAGCGTAGACGGGACAGGGAATCAGCCCCAGCATTTT. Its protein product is CASSVDGTGNQPQHF.

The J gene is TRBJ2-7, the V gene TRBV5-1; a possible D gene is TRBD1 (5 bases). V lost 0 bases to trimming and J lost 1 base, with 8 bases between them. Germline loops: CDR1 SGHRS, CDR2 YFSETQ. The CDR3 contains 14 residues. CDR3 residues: CASSLGQTSYEQYF. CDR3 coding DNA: TGCGCCAGCAGCTTGGGACAGACGTCCTACGAGCAGTACTTC.

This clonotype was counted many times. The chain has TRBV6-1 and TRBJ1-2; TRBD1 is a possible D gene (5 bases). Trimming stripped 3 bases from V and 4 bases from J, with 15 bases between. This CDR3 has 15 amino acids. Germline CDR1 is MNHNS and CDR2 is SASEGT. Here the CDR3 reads CASSERRGSFYGYTF. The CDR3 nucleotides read TGTGCCAGCAGTGAGCGGAGGGGTTCCTTCTATGGCTACACCTTC.

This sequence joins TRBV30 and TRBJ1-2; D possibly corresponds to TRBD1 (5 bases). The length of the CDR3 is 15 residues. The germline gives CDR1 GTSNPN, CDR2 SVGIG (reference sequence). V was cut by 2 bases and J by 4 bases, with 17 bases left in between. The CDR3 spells CAWSIPMRGRYGYTF. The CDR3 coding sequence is TGTGCCTGGAGTATCCCGATGAGGGGCCGCTATGGCTACACCTTC.